These T cell receptor beta chains were read from a single sample in a study of CD8+CD57+ T cells in acquired aplastic anemia. A single record per CDR3 protein comes from TCRdb applying MiXCR to the reads. The top ten hold about 1.8% of the sample, which has approximately 180,000 distinct CDR3 sequences, 48% seen once. Source material: sorted CD4+, CD8+, or CD8+CD57+ T cells (not recorded which) from PBMCs. The receptors stem from a human donor with aplastic anemia. CDR3s include the opening cysteine and the closing phenylalanine or tryptophan. Fields, in order: J gene, D gene, V gene, clone size, CDR3 DNA, CDR3 protein. The D gene is left open where the match is weak. Clone size is stated in some rows and not others, as once, few, many or a class when expanded.

j_call: TRBJ1-1; d_call: NA; v_call: TRBV4-2; clone_size: NA; cdr3_nt: TGTGCCAGCAGCACTTGGACCGGCGAGGTGGACACTGAAGCTTTCTTT; cdr3_aa: CASSTWTGEVDTEAFF
j_call: TRBJ2-7; d_call: NA; v_call: TRBV9; clone_size: NA; cdr3_nt: TGTGCCAGCAGTCAAGGGACTTTCTACGAGCAGTACTTC; cdr3_aa: CASSQGTFYEQYF
j_call: TRBJ1-1; d_call: TRBD1; v_call: TRBV5-6; clone_size: NA; cdr3_nt: TGTGCCAGCAGCTTGGCCGAGACAGGGCGGAACACTGAAGCTTTCTTT; cdr3_aa: CASSLAETGRNTEAFF
j_call: TRBJ2-7; d_call: NA; v_call: TRBV29-1; clone_size: NA; cdr3_nt: TGCAGCTTTGCTAGAGTTGGCATTTTCGGCTCCTACGAGCAGTACTTC; cdr3_aa: CSFARVGIFGSYEQYF
j_call: TRBJ2-3; d_call: NA; v_call: TRBV2; clone_size: many; cdr3_nt: TGTGCCAGCAGTCGCCAACTGACGAGGAGCACAGATACGCAGTATTTT; cdr3_aa: CASSRQLTRSTDTQYF
j_call: TRBJ1-2; d_call: NA; v_call: TRBV7-9; clone_size: NA; cdr3_nt: TGTGCCAGCAGCTCCCAGGGGCTGTATGGCTACACCTTC; cdr3_aa: CASSSQGLYGYTF
j_call: TRBJ1-6; d_call: NA; v_call: TRBV10-3; clone_size: NA; cdr3_nt: TGTGCCATCAGTGAGACAACAGCCTCCCTCCTCCACTTT; cdr3_aa: CAISETTASLLHF
j_call: TRBJ2-3; d_call: TRBD2; v_call: TRBV7-3; clone_size: NA; cdr3_nt: TGTGCCAGCAGCGTTAGCGGGGGACGAAGCACAGATACGCAGTATTTT; cdr3_aa: CASSVSGGRSTDTQYF
j_call: TRBJ1-2; d_call: NA; v_call: TRBV7-9; clone_size: few; cdr3_nt: TGTGCCAGCAGCCCAGGAAGTAACTATGGCTACACCTTC; cdr3_aa: CASSPGSNYGYTF
j_call: TRBJ1-1; d_call: NA; v_call: TRBV19; clone_size: NA; cdr3_nt: TGTGCCAGCTCCGCGGGGAACACTGAAGCTTTCTTT; cdr3_aa: CASSAGNTEAFF